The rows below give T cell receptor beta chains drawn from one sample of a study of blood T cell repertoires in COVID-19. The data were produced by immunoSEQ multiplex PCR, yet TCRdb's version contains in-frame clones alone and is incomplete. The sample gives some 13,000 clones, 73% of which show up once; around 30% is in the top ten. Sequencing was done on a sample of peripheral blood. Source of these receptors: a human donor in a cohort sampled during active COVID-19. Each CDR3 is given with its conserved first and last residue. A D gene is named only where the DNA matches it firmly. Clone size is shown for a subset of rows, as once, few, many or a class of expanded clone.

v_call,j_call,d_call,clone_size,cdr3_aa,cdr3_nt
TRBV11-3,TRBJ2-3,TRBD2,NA,CASSQSGSGRTDTQYF,TGTGCCAGCAGCCAAAGCGGGAGCGGTCGCACAGATACGCAGTATTTT
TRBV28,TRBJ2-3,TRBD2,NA,CASSSSGSITDTQYF,TGTGCCAGCAGTTCTAGCGGGAGTATCACAGATACGCAGTATTTT
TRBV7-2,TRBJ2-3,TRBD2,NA,CASGLAGGTDTQYF,TGTGCCAGCGGGCTAGCGGGGGGCACAGATACGCAGTATTTT
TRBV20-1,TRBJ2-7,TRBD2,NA,CSASSNGREQYF,TGCAGTGCTAGTTCAAACGGGAGGGAGCAGTACTTC
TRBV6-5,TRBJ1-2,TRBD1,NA,CAIWRRRTGEAGYTF,TGTGCCATCTGGCGGCGTCGGACAGGGGAGGCTGGCTACACCTTC
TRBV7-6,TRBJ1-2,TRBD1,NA,CASSPFQGEGYGYTF,TGTGCCAGCAGCCCCTTTCAGGGGGAAGGCTATGGCTACACCTTC
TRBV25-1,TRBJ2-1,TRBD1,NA,CASRDRAGNEQFF,TGTGCCAGCAGGGACAGGGCGGGCAATGAGCAGTTCTTC
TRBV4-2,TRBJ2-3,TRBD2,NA,CASSQVLADSTDTQYF,TGTGCCAGCAGCCAAGTTCTAGCGGATAGCACAGATACGCAGTATTTT
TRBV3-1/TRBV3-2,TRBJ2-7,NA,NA,CASSQGRGYEQYF,TGTGCCAGCAGCCAAGGAAGGGGCTACGAGCAGTACTTC
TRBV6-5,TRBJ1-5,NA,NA,CASSPGRAGNQPQHF,TGTGCCAGCAGCCCGGGGAGGGCGGGGAATCAGCCCCAGCATTTT
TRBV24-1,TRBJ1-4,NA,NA,CATSDAQGGTEKLFF,TGTGCCACCAGTGACGCACAGGGTGGAACGGAAAAACTGTTTTTT
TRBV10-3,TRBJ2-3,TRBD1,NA,CAHAGQGAQDTQYF,TGTGCCCACGCGGGACAGGGGGCGCAAGATACGCAGTATTTT
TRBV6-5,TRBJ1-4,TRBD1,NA,CASKLGQAEIEKLFF,TGTGCCAGCAAACTGGGACAGGCCGAAATTGAAAAACTGTTTTTT
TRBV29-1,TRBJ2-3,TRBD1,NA,CSYRQGTDTQYF,TGCAGCTATCGACAGGGAACAGATACGCAGTATTTT
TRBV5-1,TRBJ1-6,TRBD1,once,CASSLAGQGGGNSSLHF,TGCGCCAGCAGCTTGGCGGGACAGGGCGGAGGAAATTCATCCCTCCACTTT
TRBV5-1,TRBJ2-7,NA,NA,CASSFQREQYF,TGCGCCAGCAGTTTTCAGCGGGAGCAGTACTTC
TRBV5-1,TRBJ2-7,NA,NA,CASSPSSYEQYF,TGCGCCAGCAGCCCGAGCTCCTACGAGCAGTACTTC
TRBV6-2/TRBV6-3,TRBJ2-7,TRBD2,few,CASSYSLSSGTYEQYF,TGTGCCAGCAGTTACTCGTTGTCTAGCGGGACTTACGAGCAGTACTTC
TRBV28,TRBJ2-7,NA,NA,CASRLDRGWYEQYF,TGTGCCAGCAGGCTGGACCGGGGATGGTACGAGCAGTACTTC
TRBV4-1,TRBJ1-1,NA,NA,CASSHLDSPEAFF,TGCGCCAGCAGTCACCTCGACAGTCCCGAAGCTTTCTTT
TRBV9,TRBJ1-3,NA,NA,CASSVGPGGGGNTIYF,TGTGCCAGCAGCGTAGGTCCGGGGGGAGGTGGAAACACCATATATTTT
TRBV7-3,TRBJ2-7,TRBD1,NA,CASSSTTGTAQYF,TGTGCCAGCAGCTCCACCACCGGGACAGCTCAGTACTTC
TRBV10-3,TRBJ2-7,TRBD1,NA,CATAAGTGDEQYF,TGTGCCACCGCGGCCGGGACAGGGGACGAGCAGTACTTC
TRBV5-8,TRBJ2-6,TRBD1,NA,CATIRGLGGSGANVLTF,TGTGCCACCATCAGGGGGCTCGGAGGCTCTGGGGCCAACGTCCTGACTTTC
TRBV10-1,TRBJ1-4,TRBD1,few,CASSPQGATEKLFF,TGCGCCAGCAGTCCACAGGGGGCTACTGAAAAACTGTTTTTT
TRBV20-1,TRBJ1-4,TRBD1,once,CSASDRAREKLFF,TGCAGTGCTAGTGACAGGGCGAGGGAAAAACTGTTTTTT
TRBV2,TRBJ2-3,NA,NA,CAGCRETTDTQYF,TGTGCCGGGTGCAGGGAAACAACAGATACGCAGTATTTT
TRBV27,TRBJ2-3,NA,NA,CASSLTGVADTQYF,TGTGCCAGCAGTTTGACGGGGGTCGCGGATACGCAGTATTTT
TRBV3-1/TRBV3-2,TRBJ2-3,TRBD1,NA,CASSQTTGSTDTQYF,TGTGCCAGCAGCCAAACGACAGGGTCCACAGATACGCAGTATTTT
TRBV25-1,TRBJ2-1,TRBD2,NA,CASSEYSGGDNEQFF,TGTGCCAGCAGTGAATACTCGGGGGGGGACAATGAGCAGTTCTTC
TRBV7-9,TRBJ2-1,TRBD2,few,CASSLETTSVSSYNEQFF,TGTGCCAGCAGCTTAGAAACAACTAGCGTTTCCTCCTACAATGAGCAGTTCTTC
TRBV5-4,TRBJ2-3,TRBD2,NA,CASSLGTSGRTDTQYF,TGTGCCAGCAGCCTGGGGACTAGCGGGAGAACTGATACGCAGTATTTT
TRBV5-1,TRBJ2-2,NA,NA,CASSSKTPPNTGELFF,TGCGCCAGCAGCTCAAAGACTCCACCAAACACCGGGGAGCTGTTTTTT
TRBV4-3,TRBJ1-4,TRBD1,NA,CASSQAGTGGGKLFF,TGCGCCAGCAGCCAGGCCGGGACAGGGGGCGGAAAACTGTTTTTT
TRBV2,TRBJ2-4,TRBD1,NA,CASRETGVGKNIQYF,TGTGCCAGCAGAGAGACAGGGGTTGGCAAAAACATTCAGTACTTC
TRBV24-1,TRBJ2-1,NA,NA,CATSPFPYNEQFF,TGTGCCACCAGCCCTTTCCCCTACAATGAGCAGTTCTTC
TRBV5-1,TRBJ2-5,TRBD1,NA,CASGIQGTGGETQYF,TGCGCCAGCGGCATTCAGGGGACAGGGGGCGAGACCCAGTACTTC
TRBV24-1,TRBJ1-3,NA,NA,CATSDPTGSGNTIYF,TGTGCCACCAGTGATCCTACAGGGTCTGGAAACACCATATATTTT
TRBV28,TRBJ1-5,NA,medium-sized,CASSFGVRSNQPQHF,TGTGCCAGCAGTTTCGGGGTTCGGAGCAATCAGCCCCAGCATTTT
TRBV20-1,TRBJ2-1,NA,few,CSANKNNEQFF,TGCAGTGCTAACAAAAACAATGAGCAGTTCTTC
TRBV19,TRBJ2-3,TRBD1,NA,CASSSRDRGSDTQYF,TGTGCCAGTAGTAGCCGGGACAGGGGTTCAGATACGCAGTATTTT
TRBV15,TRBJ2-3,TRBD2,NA,CATSRDLAGGTDTQYF,TGTGCCACCAGCAGAGATCTAGCGGGAGGAACAGATACGCAGTATTTT
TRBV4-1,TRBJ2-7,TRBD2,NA,CASSRLAGGSYEQYF,TGCGCCAGCAGTCGACTAGCGGGGGGTTCCTACGAGCAGTACTTC
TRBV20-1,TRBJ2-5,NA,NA,CSASRGGRNKETQYF,TGCAGTGCTAGTAGGGGGGGGAGAAATAAAGAGACCCAGTACTTC
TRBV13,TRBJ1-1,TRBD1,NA,CASSYYRGTEAFF,TGTGCCAGCAGCTACTACAGGGGTACTGAAGCTTTCTTT
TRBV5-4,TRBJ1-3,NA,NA,CASRLDRSSGNTIYF,TGTGCCAGCAGACTCGACAGAAGCTCTGGAAACACCATATATTTT
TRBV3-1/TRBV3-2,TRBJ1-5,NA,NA,CASSQGGGQPQHF,TGTGCCAGCAGCCAAGGGGGAGGACAGCCCCAGCATTTT
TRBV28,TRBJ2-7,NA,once,CASSRLGGRRGYEQYF,TGTGCCAGCAGCCGCTTGGGGGGACGGAGGGGATACGAGCAGTACTTC
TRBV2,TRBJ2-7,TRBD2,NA,CASSLQGLSSGGGSEQYF,TGTGCCAGCAGCTTACAGGGCCTGTCAAGCGGCGGGGGGAGCGAGCAGTACTTC